The sequence of this T cell receptor beta chain was determined in a study of shared clonotypes between healthy human individuals. Points from the study as a whole: The low donor count limited represented genetic and exposure-history diversity. Collection of samples was limited to blood; tissue repertoires likely differ.

In replicate PCRs of unsorted PBMC, approximately 0.3 ug DNA, tens of thousands of T cell genomes, was used. Authors' processing steps: Junction-only sequences without quality scores were provided by ImmunoSEQ, so filtering was different. This table comes from immunoSEQ multiplex PCR, and its TCRdb copy is limited to in-frame clones, with some not included. V and J calls and clone size are those listed in that table; D and trimming were worked out from the DNA. The sample consists of about 470,000 clones, around 75% of them appearing once. V lost 2 bases to trimming and J lost 6 bases, with 13 bases between them. Germline values: CDR1 SGHTS, CDR2 YDEGEE. The CDR3 has 14 residues. In regard to this clone: What it binds is not known.

Sequencing was done on a sample of PBMCs. V and J are TRBV5-8 and TRBJ2-3; possible D gene TRBD2, 7 bases. The TCR sequence derives from a woman aged 40 to 49 in good health. Some clones in this sample may be carry-over from other donors' samples. CDR3 DNA sequence: TGTGCCAGCAGCTTTCGGGGGGCTCGTGATACGCAGTATTTT. Amino acids: CASSFRGARDTQYF. Combining the CDR3 with reference TRBV5-8 and TRBJ2-3 gives the whole variable domain EAGVTQSPTHLIKTRGQQATLRCSPISGHTSVYWYQQALGLGLQFLLWYDEGEERNRGNFPPRFSGRQFPNYSSELNVNALELEDSALYLCASSFRGARDTQYFGPGTRLTVL.